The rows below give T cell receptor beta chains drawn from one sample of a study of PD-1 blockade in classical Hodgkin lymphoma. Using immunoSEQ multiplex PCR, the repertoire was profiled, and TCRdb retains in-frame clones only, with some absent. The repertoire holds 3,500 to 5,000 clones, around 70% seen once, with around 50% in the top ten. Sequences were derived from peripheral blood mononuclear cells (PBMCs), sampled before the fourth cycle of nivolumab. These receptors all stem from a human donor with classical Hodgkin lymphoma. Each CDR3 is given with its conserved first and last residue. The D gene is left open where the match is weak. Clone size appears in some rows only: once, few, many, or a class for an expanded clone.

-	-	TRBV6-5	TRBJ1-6	TGTGCCAGCAGTTTCCGGACCGAATCGGGATCACCCCTCCACTTT	CASSFRTESGSPLHF
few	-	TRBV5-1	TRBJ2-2	TGCGCCAGCAGCCTCAACCGGGACCCCGGGGAGCTGTTTTTT	CASSLNRDPGELFF
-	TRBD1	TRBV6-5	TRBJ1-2	TGTGCCAGCAGAGGCCGACAGGGGCCCCTCTATGGCTACACCTTC	CASRGRQGPLYGYTF
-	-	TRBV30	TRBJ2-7	TGTGCCTGGAGTAGGCGGATCTCCTACGAGCAGTACTTC	CAWSRRISYEQYF
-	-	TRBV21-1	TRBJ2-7	TGTGCCAGCAGCAGATACGGAACCTACGAGCAGTACTTC	CASSRYGTYEQYF
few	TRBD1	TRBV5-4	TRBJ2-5	TGTGCCAGCAGATCAGGACAGGGGGCAGGACAAGAGACCCAGTACTTC	CASRSGQGAGQETQYF
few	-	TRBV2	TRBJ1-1	TGTGCCAGCAGTGTAAACCCAACAAACACTGAAGCTTTCTTT	CASSVNPTNTEAFF
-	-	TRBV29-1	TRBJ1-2	TGCAGCGTGCGGGGGACCGATGGCTACACCTTC	CSVRGTDGYTF
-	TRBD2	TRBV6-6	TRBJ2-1	TGTGCCAGCAGGAGACTAGCGGGGGATTCCTACAATGAGCAGTTCTTC	CASRRLAGDSYNEQFF
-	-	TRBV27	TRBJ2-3	TGTGCCAGTCTCCCCGCGGGCGGGTTCACAGATACGCAGTATTTT	CASLPAGGFTDTQYF
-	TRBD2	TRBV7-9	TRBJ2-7	TGTGCCAGCAGCTGGGAGGGGGAGCAGTACTTC	CASSWEGEQYF
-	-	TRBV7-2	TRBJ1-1	TGTGCCAGCAGCTGGGGCACGGGGGTGGGGATGAACACTGAAGCTTTCTTT	CASSWGTGVGMNTEAFF
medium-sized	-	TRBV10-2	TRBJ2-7	TGCGCCAGCAGTGAGGTCCCCCGATCCGAGCAGTACTTC	CASSEVPRSEQYF
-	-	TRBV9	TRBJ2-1	TGTGCCAGCAGCGTAGGGACGGGGTCCTACAATGAGCAGTTCTTC	CASSVGTGSYNEQFF
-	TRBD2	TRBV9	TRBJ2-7	TGTGCCAGCAGCGTAGACGGGAGGGCGCGAGAGCAGTACTTC	CASSVDGRAREQYF
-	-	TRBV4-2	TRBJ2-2	TGTGCCAGCCGGATCGGGGATGGTGACACCGGGGAGCTGTTTTTT	CASRIGDGDTGELFF
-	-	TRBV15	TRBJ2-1	TGTGCCACCAGCAGAGTAGGAAACTCCTACAATGAGCAGTTCTTC	CATSRVGNSYNEQFF
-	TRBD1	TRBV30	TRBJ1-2	TGTGCCTGGACCCAAACCGGGACAGCGTTCGATGGCTACACCTTC	CAWTQTGTAFDGYTF
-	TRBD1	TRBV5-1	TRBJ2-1	TGCGCCAGCAGCTTGGGTCAGGGGGCGCGCAATGAGCAGTTCTTC	CASSLGQGARNEQFF
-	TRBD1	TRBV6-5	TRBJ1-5	TGTGCCAGCAGTTACCCGGGACAGGGAGGCCTCCAGCATTTT	CASSYPGQGGLQHF
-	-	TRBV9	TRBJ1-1	TGTGCCAGCAGCCCAATGTCTCAGAACACTGAAGCTTTCTTT	CASSPMSQNTEAFF
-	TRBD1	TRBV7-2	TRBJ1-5	TGTGCCAGCAGTTCCGGGACAGGGCTCGGGCAGCCCCAGCATTTT	CASSSGTGLGQPQHF
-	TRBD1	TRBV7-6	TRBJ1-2	TGTGCCAGCAGCTCGGGACAGGGATTGGACTATGGCTACACCTTC	CASSSGQGLDYGYTF
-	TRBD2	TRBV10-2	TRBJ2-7	TGCGCCAGTAGACTAGCTGGCGAGCAGTACTTC	CASRLAGEQYF
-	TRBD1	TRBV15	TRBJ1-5	TGTGCCACCAATCAGGACAGGAGAAATCAGCCCCAGCATTTT	CATNQDRRNQPQHF
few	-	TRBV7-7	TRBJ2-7	TGTGCTAGCAGCTTAGACCCAGTGTCGGCCGAGCAGTACTTC	CASSLDPVSAEQYF
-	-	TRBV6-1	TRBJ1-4	TGTGCCAGCAGCTATACTACAGGGGAAAAACTGTTTTTT	CASSYTTGEKLFF
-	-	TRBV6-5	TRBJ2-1	TGTGCCAGCAGTTATATGGGCTCCTACAATGAGCAGTTCTTC	CASSYMGSYNEQFF
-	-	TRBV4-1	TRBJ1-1	TGCGCCAGCAAAATTGGGGGGGGTGACACTGAAGCTTTCTTT	CASKIGGGDTEAFF
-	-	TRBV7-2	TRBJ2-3	TGTGCCAGCAGCCTTCATATGGTTGAAGCCACAGATACGCAGTATTTT	CASSLHMVEATDTQYF
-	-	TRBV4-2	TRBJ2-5	TGTGCCAGCAGCCAGCTAAGGGGCGACCAAGAGACCCAGTACTTC	CASSQLRGDQETQYF
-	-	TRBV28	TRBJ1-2	TGTGCCAGCATAGGACGGCTCTATGGCTACACCTTC	CASIGRLYGYTF
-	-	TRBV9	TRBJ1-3	TGTGCCAGCAGCGTAGCTGATTCAAGAAACACCATATATTTT	CASSVADSRNTIYF
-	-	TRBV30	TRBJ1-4	TGTGCCTGGGGCCGGGGCGGGGGGAGAGGTGAAAAACTGTTTTTT	CAWGRGGGRGEKLFF
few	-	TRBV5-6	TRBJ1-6	TGTGCCAGCAGCTTGGGGCAGTCGGGCTCACCCCTCCACTTT	CASSLGQSGSPLHF
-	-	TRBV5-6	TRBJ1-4	TGTGCCAGCAGCCCCCCCTGTAGAGGAGTTGCAACTAATGAAAAACTGTTTTTT	CASSPPCRGVATNEKLFF
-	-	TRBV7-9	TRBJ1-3	TGTGCCAGCAGCTTGCCAGCCTCTGGAAACACCATATATTTT	CASSLPASGNTIYF
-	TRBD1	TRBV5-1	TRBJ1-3	TGCGCCAGCTACAGGGGGCGAGGAAACACCATATATTTT	CASYRGRGNTIYF
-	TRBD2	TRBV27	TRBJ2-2	TGTGCCAGCAGTTTTATGGCGGGAGGTTTAGAAGGAACCGGGGAGCTGTTTTTT	CASSFMAGGLEGTGELFF
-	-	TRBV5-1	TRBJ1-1	TGCGCCAGCAGCTTGGCCATGGGGCGGGTTGAAGCTTTCTTT	CASSLAMGRVEAFF
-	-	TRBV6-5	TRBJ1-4	TGTGCCAGCAGCCGAGACGGCAACCTACGGGAAAAACTGTTTTTT	CASSRDGNLREKLFF
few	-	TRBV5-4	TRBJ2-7	TGTGCCAGCAGCGTTAGTGGCGAGCAGTACTTC	CASSVSGEQYF
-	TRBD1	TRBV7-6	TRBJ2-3	TGTGCCAGCAGCTCCGGACAGGGGGCTGTGGATACGCAGTATTTT	CASSSGQGAVDTQYF
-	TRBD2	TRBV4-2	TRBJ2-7	TGTGCCAGCAGCCAAGCCCCGGGCGCTAGCGGAACCTCCTACGAGCAGTACTTC	CASSQAPGASGTSYEQYF
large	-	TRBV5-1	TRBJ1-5	TGCGCCAGCAGCTTGGAAGGCCGAACTAATCAGCCCCAGCATTTT	CASSLEGRTNQPQHF